These T cell receptor beta chains were read from a single sample in a study of blood T cell repertoires in COVID-19. The table came from immunoSEQ multiplex PCR; TCRdb's copy has only in-frame clones and leaves some out. The data contain about 170,000 clones, 70% to 90% of them singletons. Sequenced: peripheral blood. These receptors all come from a man in his 60s who had recovered from COVID-19. CDR3s include the opening cysteine and the closing phenylalanine or tryptophan. The order of the fields is clone size, V gene, D gene, J gene, CDR3 protein, CDR3 DNA. A D gene is named only where the DNA matches it firmly. Not all rows give a size; the values are once, few, many and, for expanded clones, a class.

many	TRBV19	.	TRBJ1-2	CASSIMGGPNYGYTF	TGTGCCAGTAGTATAATGGGGGGACCCAACTATGGCTACACCTTC
once	TRBV2	.	TRBJ2-1	CADRSYNEQFF	TGTGCCGACAGGAGCTACAATGAGCAGTTCTTC
.	TRBV7-2	TRBD1	TRBJ1-2	CASRSGQGFYGYTF	TGTGCCAGCAGGTCTGGACAGGGCTTTTATGGCTACACCTTC
.	TRBV2	TRBD1	TRBJ2-3	CASSDLTGEWSDTQYF	TGTGCCAGCAGTGACCTGACAGGGGAGTGGTCAGATACGCAGTATTTT
once	TRBV7-3	TRBD2	TRBJ2-3	CASTIGLAGAQAQYF	TGTGCCAGCACTATCGGACTAGCGGGGGCCCAAGCGCAGTATTTT
.	TRBV7-9	.	TRBJ1-1	CASSLAESEAFF	TGTGCCAGCAGCTTAGCAGAGTCTGAAGCTTTCTTT
.	TRBV7-8	TRBD1	TRBJ1-4	CASSLDRPGTGRGTNEKLFF	TGTGCCAGCAGCTTAGACCGCCCCGGGACAGGGAGGGGGACTAATGAAAAACTGTTTTTT
.	TRBV5-1	.	TRBJ1-2	CASSLAGSPGGYTF	TGCGCCAGCAGCTTGGCCGGCAGCCCGGGGGGCTACACCTTC
.	TRBV5-5	.	TRBJ2-2	CASSPHRGELFF	TGTGCCAGCAGCCCCCACAGAGGGGAGCTGTTTTTT
.	TRBV6-5	.	TRBJ1-5	CASRRPGGGQPQHF	TGTGCCAGCAGGCGTCCGGGGGGCGGACAGCCCCAGCATTTT
.	TRBV6-5	TRBD1	TRBJ2-5	CASSPTGTAQETQYF	TGTGCCAGCAGTCCCACCGGGACAGCCCAAGAGACCCAGTACTTC
.	TRBV6-5	.	TRBJ1-5	CASRVTGYNQPQHF	TGTGCCAGCAGGGTAACAGGTTACAATCAGCCCCAGCATTTT
.	TRBV18	.	TRBJ1-2	CASSDLRNTEVHGYTF	TGTGCCAGCTCAGATCTCCGGAACACTGAGGTGCATGGCTACACCTTC
.	TRBV3-1/TRBV3-2	TRBD2	TRBJ2-7	CASSQVKKGLAGYYEQYF	TGTGCCAGCAGCCAAGTAAAAAAAGGGCTAGCGGGCTACTACGAGCAGTACTTC
.	TRBV19	TRBD1	TRBJ1-4	CASSVTGGGEKLFF	TGTGCCAGTAGTGTGACAGGGGGCGGTGAAAAACTGTTTTTT
.	TRBV7-9	.	TRBJ2-1	CASSSVGRGQTYNEQFF	TGTGCCAGCAGTTCGGTTGGAAGGGGCCAGACCTACAATGAGCAGTTCTTC
.	TRBV4-3	.	TRBJ2-2	CASSQEIGADTGELFF	TGCGCCAGCAGCCAAGAGATAGGGGCGGACACCGGGGAGCTGTTTTTT
.	TRBV3-1/TRBV3-2	.	TRBJ1-1	CASSQDLRDGTEAFF	TGTGCCAGCAGCCAAGATCTCCGGGATGGCACTGAAGCTTTCTTT
.	TRBV7-7	TRBD2	TRBJ2-5	CASSPGGLEGETQYF	TGTGCTAGCAGCCCGGGGGGGCTTGAGGGGGAGACCCAGTACTTC
.	TRBV5-1	.	TRBJ2-7	CASSLNQGNGKQYF	TGCGCCAGCAGCTTGAACCAGGGGAACGGTAAGCAGTACTTC
.	TRBV7-9	TRBD2	TRBJ2-3	CASSLVRLGLAGNTDTQYF	TGTGCCAGCAGCTTAGTCCGCCTTGGACTAGCGGGGAATACAGATACGCAGTATTTT
.	TRBV4-2	TRBD2	TRBJ2-3	CASSQEGRGGVDTDTQYF	TGTGCCAGCAGCCAAGAGGGACGCGGGGGGGTGGACACAGATACGCAGTATTTT
.	TRBV3-1/TRBV3-2	.	TRBJ1-2	CASSLLGQEYGYTF	TGTGCCAGCAGCCTTCTGGGACAAGAATATGGCTACACCTTC
.	TRBV5-1	TRBD1	TRBJ1-2	CASSPGDRFYGYTF	TGCGCCAGCAGCCCGGGGGACAGATTCTATGGCTACACCTTC
.	TRBV7-9	TRBD1	TRBJ1-2	CASSSAQGATYGYTF	TGTGCCAGCAGTTCGGCTCAGGGGGCGACTTATGGCTACACCTTC
.	TRBV3-1/TRBV3-2	TRBD1	TRBJ2-7	CASSKGQGAASEQYF	TGTGCCAGCAGCAAGGGACAGGGGGCGGCCTCCGAGCAGTACTTC
.	TRBV7-6	TRBD2	TRBJ2-5	CASSSQDAGGETQYF	TGTGCCAGCAGCTCCCAGGATGCGGGAGGAGAGACCCAGTACTTC
.	TRBV11-3	TRBD1	TRBJ2-2	CASSLRQGATGELFF	TGTGCCAGCAGCTTGCGACAGGGGGCGACCGGGGAGCTGTTTTTT
.	TRBV21-1	.	TRBJ1-5	CASSNHRGASDQPQHF	TGTGCCAGCAGCAATCATCGGGGGGCGAGTGATCAGCCCCAGCATTTT
.	TRBV21-1	.	TRBJ2-7	CASSKQYEQYF	TGTGCCAGCAGCAAACAGTACGAGCAGTACTTC
once	TRBV4-1	TRBD2	TRBJ2-5	CASSQETSGGANETQYF	TGCGCCAGCAGCCAAGAAACTAGCGGGGGGGCGAATGAGACCCAGTACTTC
.	TRBV7-6	.	TRBJ2-5	CASSLGPPTGLEETQYF	TGTGCCAGCAGCTTAGGCCCTCCGACAGGATTAGAAGAGACCCAGTACTTC
few	TRBV5-4	.	TRBJ1-1	CASSLSMNTEAFF	TGTGCCAGCAGCTTGTCTATGAACACTGAAGCTTTCTTT
.	TRBV6-5	TRBD1	TRBJ2-5	CASSYSETGQETQYF	TGTGCCAGCAGTTATAGCGAGACAGGGCAGGAGACCCAGTACTTC
once	TRBV12-5	TRBD1	TRBJ2-5	CASGLVLGTGMETQYF	TGTGCTAGTGGTTTGGTACTCGGGACAGGGATGGAGACCCAGTACTTC
once	TRBV7-2	.	TRBJ2-3	CASSPSPGTDTQYF	TGTGCCAGCAGCCCATCGCCCGGGACAGATACGCAGTATTTT
.	TRBV14	.	TRBJ1-5	CASSQQNQPQHF	TGTGCCAGCAGCCAACAGAATCAGCCCCAGCATTTT
.	TRBV3-1/TRBV3-2	TRBD2	TRBJ2-5	CATRGVLAGGQETQYF	TGTGCCACCCGGGGGGTACTAGCGGGGGGCCAAGAGACCCAGTACTTC
.	TRBV7-6	.	TRBJ2-3	CASSSRVASTDTQYF	TGTGCCAGCAGCTCCAGGGTCGCCAGCACAGATACGCAGTATTTT
.	TRBV19	.	TRBJ2-5	CASRGGEETQYF	TGTGCCAGTAGAGGTGGGGAGGAGACCCAGTACTTC
few	TRBV6-1	.	TRBJ2-3	CASSEGWARDTQYF	TGTGCCAGCAGTGAAGGATGGGCGAGAGATACGCAGTATTTT
.	TRBV2	.	TRBJ2-5	CASSREETQYF	TGTGCCAGCAGCAGGGAAGAGACCCAGTACTTC
.	TRBV7-2	TRBD1	TRBJ2-2	CASTLDRAWVGELFF	TGTGCCAGCACCTTGGACAGGGCGTGGGTGGGGGAGCTGTTTTTT
.	TRBV6-4	.	TRBJ2-1	CASSLDPANEQFF	TGTGCCAGCAGTCTAGATCCCGCAAATGAGCAGTTCTTC
once	TRBV5-4	TRBD2	TRBJ2-3	CASSLQAGRTDTQYF	TGTGCCAGCAGCTTGCAAGCGGGGCGCACAGATACGCAGTATTTT
.	TRBV18	TRBD1	TRBJ2-7	CASSTDRERSFYEQYF	TGTGCCAGCTCAACGGACAGGGAACGGAGTTTTTACGAGCAGTACTTC
.	TRBV6-2/TRBV6-3	.	TRBJ1-4	CASSYYAGNEKLFF	TGTGCCAGCAGTTACTACGCCGGTAATGAAAAACTGTTTTTT
.	TRBV6-5	.	TRBJ2-7	CASVETATYEQYF	TGTGCCAGCGTAGAGACAGCAACCTACGAGCAGTACTTC
.	TRBV5-1	.	TRBJ1-1	CASSLEGGPAFF	TGCGCCAGCAGCTTGGAGGGGGGGCCAGCTTTCTTT
.	TRBV9	.	TRBJ2-7	CASSVDGPASYEQYF	TGTGCCAGCAGCGTAGATGGGCCGGCGAGTTACGAGCAGTACTTC
.	TRBV18	.	TRBJ1-1	CASSPTPRGASLNTEAFF	TGTGCCAGCTCACCCACTCCGCGGGGGGCCTCCCTGAACACTGAAGCTTTCTTT
.	TRBV18	TRBD1	TRBJ1-2	CASSAGGNGYTF	TGTGCCAGCTCAGCAGGGGGCAATGGCTACACTTTC
.	TRBV6-4	.	TRBJ2-3	CASRGANTQYF	TGTGCCAGCAGGGGGGCCAATACGCAGTATTTT
.	TRBV5-6	TRBD1	TRBJ2-5	CASRRKQGARETQYF	TGTGCCAGCAGGCGGAAACAGGGGGCGCGGGAGACCCAGTACTTC